A single sample is the source of the 25 T cell receptor beta chains below, sequenced in a study of CD8+ T cells in alopecia areata. Treatment: oral pan-JAK inhibitor, 5-10 mg twice daily. cDNA reverse transcribed from extracted RNA served as the sequencing template. Clones were sequenced by immunoSEQ multiplex PCR, and TCRdb holds only the in-frame ones, with some missing. The data hold more than 150,000 clones, with 45% to 75% observed a single time. The material was CD4+ T cells sorted from blood, obtained at week 4, from a patient treated with tofacitinib. The receptors were gathered from a human donor with alopecia areata.

This clone was seen more than once but under ten times. The V and J genes are TRBV5-6 and TRBJ2-2, with D hard to call. This CDR3 is built from 16 residues. V was trimmed by 2 bases and J by 4 bases, leaving 15 bases between them. Germline-derived CDR1 and CDR2 are SGHDT and YYEEEE. The CDR3 loop reads CASSFPTIGATGELFF. The DNA for the CDR3 is TGTGCCAGCAGCTTCCCAACTATAGGAGCCACCGGGGAGCTGTTTTTT.

This chain joins TRBV29-1 and TRBJ2-1, with TRBD2 matching over 13 bases. With V trimmed by 5 bases and J by 4 bases, 8 bases remained unmatched. The germline V gene encodes CDR1 SQVTM and CDR2 ANQGSEA. The CDR3 is 16 residues long. CDR3 region: CSVPLAGGPFYNEQFF. CDR3 DNA: TGCAGCGTTCCACTAGCGGGGGGGCCGTTTTACAATGAGCAGTTCTTC.

The chain employs TRBV30 and TRBJ2-6; a weak D match, TRBD2 (6 bases). Per germline, CDR1 GTSNPN and CDR2 SVGIG (reference sequence). The V end was cut by 3 bases, the J end by 0 bases, with 9 bases between. The CDR3 runs 15 residues. In DNA, the CDR3 is TGTGCCTGGAGCGGGGGAAGCTCTGGGGCCAACGTCCTGACTTTC. The encoded protein is CAWSGGSSGANVLTF.

The chain couples TRBV19 to TRBJ1-6, with D possibly being TRBD1 (5 bases). The germline V and J ends were trimmed by 5 bases and 5 bases, with 13 bases remaining between them. This CDR3 is 15 amino acids long. In germline, CDR1 is LNHDA, CDR2 SQIVND (reference sequence). CDR3 sequence: CASSVSGRNNSPLHF. The CDR3 DNA reads as TGTGCCAGTAGTGTATCAGGGAGGAATAATTCACCCCTCCACTTT.

This clone was found once. Other DNA sequences in this specimen translate into the identical CDR3. The V call is TRBV11-2, the J call TRBJ2-3, with no clear D. The CDR3 extends over 11 amino acids. Trimming took off 2 bases at V and 6 bases at J, with 3 bases between the two ends. CDR1 is SGHAT and CDR2 is FQNNGV in the germline V gene. This chain's CDR3 is CASSLTDTQYF. For the CDR3, the DNA is TGTGCCAGCAGCTTAACCGATACGCAGTATTTT.

This clone has only a few counts. This sequence joins TRBV28 and TRBJ1-2; no clear D gene. Germline V gene data show CDR1 as MDHEN and CDR2 as SYDVKM. V was shortened by 5 bases and J by 1 base, with 2 bases between the two germline ends. The CDR3 is 11 residues long. The CDR3 coding sequence is TGTGCCAGCAGTGTTAACTATGGCTACACCTTC. Residues: CASSVNYGYTF.

The chain has TRBV5-5 and TRBJ2-5, with 9 bases that match TRBD1. V was clipped by 4 bases and J by 3 bases; unmatched bases: 4. This CDR3 is built from 14 residues. Germline CDR1 reads SGHKS; CDR2 reads YYEKEE (reference sequence). This CDR3 reads CASSHDRGEETQYF. CDR3 in DNA: TGTGCCAGCAGCCACGACAGGGGGGAAGAGACCCAGTACTTC.

The rearrangement uses TRBV29-1 and TRBJ1-1; tentatively, D is TRBD1 (6 bases). The CDR3 is 13 residues long. With 5 bases removed from V and 8 bases from J, the gap between germline ends came to 18 bases. Germline assignment: CDR1 SQVTM and CDR2 ANQGSEA. The CDR3 sequence is CSVSSGGATEAFF. The CDR3 DNA follows: TGCAGCGTTTCGTCGGGGGGCGCAACGGAAGCTTTCTTT. The whole variable domain, filled in from reference TRBV29-1 and TRBJ1-1, reads SAVISQKPSRDICQRGTSLTIQCQVDSQVTMMFWYRQQPGQSLTLIATANQGSEATYESGFVIDKFPISRPNLTFSTLTVSNMSPEDSSIYLCSVSSGGATEAFFGQGTRLTVV.

The chain has TRBV18 and TRBJ2-7, with 7 nucleotides matching TRBD2. This CDR3 has 14 amino acids. V shed 2 bases and J 6 bases; nucleotides not matched to a gene: 7. Germline CDR1 reads KGHSH; CDR2 reads LQKENI. CDR3: CASSPSAGEVEQYF. Written as DNA, the CDR3 is TGTGCCAGCTCACCATCGGCGGGGGAGGTCGAGCAGTACTTC.

This chain uses TRBV30 with TRBJ1-5, with D tentatively TRBD1 (6 bases). This CDR3 is built from 14 residues. Looked up from germline, CDR1 is GTSNPN and CDR2 is SVGIG (reference sequence). Trimming cost V 1 base and J 3 bases, with 10 bases left between them. CDR3: CAWSGGAVNQPQHF. The CDR3 DNA is TGTGCCTGGAGTGGGGGGGCGGTCAATCAGCCCCAGCATTTT.

V usage is TRBV10-3 and J usage is TRBJ1-1; 8 bases are shared with TRBD1. CDR1 and CDR2 from the germline V gene are ENHRY and SYGVKD. V lost 0 bases and J lost 11; bases outside the gene matches: 8. This CDR3 is 14 amino acids long. The CDR3 loop is CAISESDRGGGAFF. The DNA for the CDR3 is TGTGCCATCAGTGAGTCCGACAGGGGCGGTGGGGCTTTCTTT.

The chain couples TRBV5-1 to TRBJ2-7; no clear D gene. The CDR3 contains 14 residues. CDR1 and CDR2 from the germline V gene are SGHRS and YFSETQ. V was shortened by 0 bases and J by 2 bases, with 9 bases between the two germline ends. CDR3 bases: TGCGCCAGCAGCTTGGGTTTCGGTACCTACGAGCAGTACTTC. This translates into CASSLGFGTYEQYF.

The J gene is TRBJ2-3, the V gene TRBV4-2; possibly TRBD1 or TRBD2 for D (5 bases each). The CDR3 spans 14 residues. V lost 8 bases, J lost 1 base, and 13 bases lay in between. Germline lookup yields CDR1 LGHNA and CDR2 YNFKEQ. The CDR3 nucleotides are TGTGCCAGCGCGAGGGGAGAGCGCACAGATACGCAGTATTTT. This translates into CASARGERTDTQYF.

The rearrangement links TRBV5-1 to TRBJ2-5; possibly TRBD1 for D (6 bases). Germline V gene lookup returns CDR1 SGHRS and CDR2 YFSETQ. The CDR3 runs 13 residues. V lost 4 bases to trimming and J lost 3 bases, with 10 bases between them. The CDR3 nucleotides read TGCGCCAGCAGCCTGGACAGCGAAGAGACCCAGTACTTC. Translation gives CASSLDSEETQYF.

The rearrangement links TRBV6-5 to TRBJ2-7, with D perhaps TRBD1 (5 bases). Germline CDR1 reads MNHEY; CDR2 reads SVGAGI. The length of the CDR3 is 14 residues. V was shortened by 3 bases and J by 5 bases, with 14 bases between the two germline ends. The CDR3 sequence is CASSYSFDSNEQYF. CDR3 coding DNA: TGTGCCAGCAGTTATTCTTTCGACAGTAACGAGCAGTACTTC.

This sequence joins TRBV27 and TRBJ2-7; 7 nucleotides align to TRBD1. Germline assignment: CDR1 MNHEY and CDR2 SMNVEV (reference sequence). V shed 5 bases, J shed 6 bases, and the junction held 7 bases outside the gene matches. The CDR3 runs 13 residues. The CDR3 is CASSGDREFEQYF. The CDR3 bases are TGTGCCAGCAGTGGTGACAGGGAATTCGAGCAGTACTTC.

Only one count was recorded for this clone. The chain uses TRBV30 and TRBJ2-3; the D gene is possibly TRBD2 (5 bases). V was clipped by 4 bases and J by 0 bases, with 8 bases between them. The CDR3 is 13 amino acids. CDR1 is GTSNPN, CDR2 SVGIG, per germline (reference sequence). The CDR3 spells CAWMRVSTDTQYF. CDR3 nucleotides: TGTGCCTGGATGCGGGTGAGCACAGATACGCAGTATTTT.

This chain uses TRBV30 with TRBJ1-2; D remains unclear. The CDR3 runs 14 residues. The germline CDR1 and CDR2 sequences are GTSNPN and SVGIG (reference sequence). V was shortened by 3 bases and J by 4 bases, with 15 bases between the two germline ends. CDR3 amino acids: CAWRSAGPSYGYTF. The CDR3 nucleotides are TGTGCCTGGAGATCCGCAGGCCCCTCCTATGGCTACACCTTC.

The rearrangement joins TRBV4-1 to TRBJ2-2, with 7 bases matching TRBD2. J was trimmed by 4 bases and V by 10 bases; bases with no gene match: 6. Looked up from germline, CDR1 is MGHRA and CDR2 is YSYEKL. This CDR3 contains 13 residues. CDR3 bases: TGCGCCACCCGACTAGCTGTCACCGGGGAGCTGTTTTTT. Translating gives CATRLAVTGELFF.

The chain employs TRBV2 and TRBJ1-5; 9 positions match TRBD1. Germline loops: CDR1 SNHLY, CDR2 FYNNEI. V trimming: 5 bases; J trimming: 7 bases; junction bases outside the gene matches: 6. The CDR3 is made up of 14 amino acids. The CDR3 nucleotides read TGTGCCAGCAGTCGAGGACAGGGGCGGCAGCCCCAGCATTTT. Residues: CASSRGQGRQPQHF.

The chain links TRBV5-1 to TRBJ2-7; D is possibly TRBD1 or TRBD2 (6 bases each). The CDR3 consists of 16 residues. The germline CDR1 and CDR2 sequences are SGHRS and YFSETQ. The V end lost 2 bases, the J end lost 6 bases, and 21 bases lay between the germline ends. The CDR3 DNA is TGCGCCAGCAGCTTTGGGGGCGGGGAGCTCACGTCCGAGCAGTACTTC. It specifies CASSFGGGELTSEQYF.

The chain carries TRBV2 and TRBJ2-5; 7 bases are shared with TRBD1. This CDR3 contains 13 residues. Looked up from germline, CDR1 is SNHLY and CDR2 is FYNNEI. V gave up 8 bases and J gave up 5 bases; unmatched junction bases: 8. Here the CDR3 reads CASVEGARETQYF. The CDR3 region has the DNA TGTGCCAGCGTCGAGGGGGCCCGGGAGACCCAGTACTTC.

The V gene is TRBV7-9, the J gene TRBJ2-7; 8 bases match TRBD1. The germline V gene encodes CDR1 SEHNR and CDR2 FQNEAQ (reference sequence). The CDR3 is 14 amino acids. With 7 bases clipped from V and 2 bases from J, the junction kept 7 bases outside the gene matches. For the CDR3, the DNA is TGTGCCAGCACTGACAGGGGTCCTACCTACGAGCAGTACTTC. This translates into CASTDRGPTYEQYF.

The chain is built from TRBV5-1 and TRBJ2-4; D is ambiguous. The CDR3 sequence is 15 residues long. CDR1 is SGHRS and CDR2 is YFSETQ in the germline V gene. V gave up 4 bases and J gave up 9 bases, with 20 bases separating them. The CDR3 nucleotides read TGCGCCAGCAGCACCCTGGTCAGCTCAAAGGCCATTCAGTACTTC. Its translation: CASSTLVSSKAIQYF.

This clone came up a few times. The V gene is TRBV19, the J gene TRBJ2-3, with TRBD2 identical over 7 bases. Germline trimming cut 10 bases from V and 4 bases from J; bases unmatched to any gene: 11. This CDR3 comprises 14 residues. Germline CDR1 LNHDA, CDR2 SQIVND (reference sequence). The CDR3 bases are TGTGCCACCGGGACTACCGGAGTCCCAGATACGCAGTATTTT. Translating gives CATGTTGVPDTQYF.